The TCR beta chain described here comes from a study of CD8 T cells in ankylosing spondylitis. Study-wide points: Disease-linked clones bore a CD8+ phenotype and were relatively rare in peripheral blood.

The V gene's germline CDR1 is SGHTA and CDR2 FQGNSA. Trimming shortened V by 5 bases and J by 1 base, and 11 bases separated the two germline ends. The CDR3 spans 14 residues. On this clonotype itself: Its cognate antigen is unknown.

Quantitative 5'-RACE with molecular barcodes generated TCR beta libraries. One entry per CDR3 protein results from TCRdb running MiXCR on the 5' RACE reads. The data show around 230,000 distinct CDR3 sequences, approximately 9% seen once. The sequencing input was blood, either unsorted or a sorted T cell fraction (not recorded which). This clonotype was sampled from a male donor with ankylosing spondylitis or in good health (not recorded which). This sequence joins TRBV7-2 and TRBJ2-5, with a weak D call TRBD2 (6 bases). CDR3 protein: CASSPPGLQETQYF. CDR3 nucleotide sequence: TGTGCCAGCAGCCCCCCGGGACTCCAAGAGACCCAGTACTTC.